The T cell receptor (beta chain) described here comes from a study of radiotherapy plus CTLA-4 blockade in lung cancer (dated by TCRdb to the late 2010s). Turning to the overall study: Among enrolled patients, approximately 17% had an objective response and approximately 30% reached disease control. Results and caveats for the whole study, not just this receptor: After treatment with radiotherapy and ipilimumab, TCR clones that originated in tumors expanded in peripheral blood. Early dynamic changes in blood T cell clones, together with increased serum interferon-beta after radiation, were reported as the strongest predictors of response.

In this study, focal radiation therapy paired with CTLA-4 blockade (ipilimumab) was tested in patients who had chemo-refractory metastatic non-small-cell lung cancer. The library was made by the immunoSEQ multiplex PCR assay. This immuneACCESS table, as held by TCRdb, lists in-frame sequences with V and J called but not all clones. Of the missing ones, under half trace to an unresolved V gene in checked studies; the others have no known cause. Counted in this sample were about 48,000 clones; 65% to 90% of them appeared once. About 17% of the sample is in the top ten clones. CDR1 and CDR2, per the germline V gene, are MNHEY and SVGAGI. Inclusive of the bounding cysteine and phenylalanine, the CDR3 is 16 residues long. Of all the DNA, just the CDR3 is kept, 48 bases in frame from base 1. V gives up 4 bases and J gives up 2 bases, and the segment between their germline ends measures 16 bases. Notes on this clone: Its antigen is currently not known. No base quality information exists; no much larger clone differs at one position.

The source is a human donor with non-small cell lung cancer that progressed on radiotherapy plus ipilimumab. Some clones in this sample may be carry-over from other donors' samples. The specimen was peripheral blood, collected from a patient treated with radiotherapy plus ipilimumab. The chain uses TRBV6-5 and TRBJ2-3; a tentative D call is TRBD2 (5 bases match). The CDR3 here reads CASSSSFSAHTDTQYF. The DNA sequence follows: TGTGCCAGCAGTTCTAGCTTTTCGGCGCACACAGATACGCAGTATTTT.